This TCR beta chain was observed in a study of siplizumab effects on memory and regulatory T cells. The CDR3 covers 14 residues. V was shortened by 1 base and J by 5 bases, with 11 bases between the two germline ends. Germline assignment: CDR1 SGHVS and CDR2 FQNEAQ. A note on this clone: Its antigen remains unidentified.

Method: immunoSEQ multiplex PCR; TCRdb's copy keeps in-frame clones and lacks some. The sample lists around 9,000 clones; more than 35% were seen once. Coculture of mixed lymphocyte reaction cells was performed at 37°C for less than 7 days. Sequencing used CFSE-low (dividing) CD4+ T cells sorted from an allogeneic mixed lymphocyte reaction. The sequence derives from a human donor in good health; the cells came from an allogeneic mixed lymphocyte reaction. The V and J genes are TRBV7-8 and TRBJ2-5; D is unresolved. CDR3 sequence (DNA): TGTGCCAGCAGCTTAGTTTCCCTCGTCGAGACCCAGTACTTC. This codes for CASSLVSLVETQYF.